The 18 T cell receptor beta chains reported below all come from one sample, sequenced in a study of T-cell memory formation after mild COVID-19 (dated by TCRdb to about 2021). The library was produced with 5' RACE. Reads for this sample came from an Illumina NovaSeq 6000. TCRdb reanalyzed the raw reads on its own, using fastp at Q25 for trimming and MiXCR for clone calling, and kept in-frame beta chains. Each record represents a unique CDR3 protein, reported with the most common genes and DNA among its rows. The table for this sample lists 85,000 to 130,000 distinct CDR3 sequences; around 10% of them were counted only once. The ten largest clones represent more than 35% of the sample. Input material: PBMCs or a T cell subset sorted from them (not recorded which). Receptors were obtained from a man between 18 and 35 years old who had mild COVID-19 (a few samples of this study predate the infection). The sample titles of this study are shuffled in the database, so cell type and time point are left out; the donor was told from shared clones.

This chain links TRBV7-9 with TRBJ2-3; tentatively, D is TRBD1 (6 bases). CDR3 length: 12 residues. CDR1 and CDR2 from the germline V gene are SEHNR and FQNEAQ (reference sequence). The V gene lost 7 bases and the J gene lost 6 bases, with 11 bases spanning the gap. CDR3 bases: TGTGCCAGCATGGGGGCGCCGGATACGCAGTATTTT. Protein product: CASMGAPDTQYF. Supplemented by reference TRBV7-9 and TRBJ2-3, the full variable domain reads DTGVSQNPRHKITKRGQNVTFRCDPISEHNRLYWYRQTLGQGPEFLTYFQNEAQLEKSRLLSDRFSAERPKGSFSTLEIQRTEQGDSAMYLCASMGAPDTQYFGPGTRLTVL.

This clonotype ranks as medium-sized. The chain couples TRBV20-1 to TRBJ2-7; 7 bases are shared with TRBD1. The germline V gene has CDR1 DFQATT and CDR2 SNEGSKA (reference sequence). The CDR3 has 13 amino acids. Trimming at V came to 3 bases and at J to 3 bases, leaving 5 bases not matched to a gene. Here the CDR3 DNA reads TGCAGTGCTAGGACAGGGATCCGCTACGAGCAGTACTTC. Protein product: CSARTGIRYEQYF.

The chain combines TRBV5-1 with TRBJ1-6; 11 nucleotides line up with TRBD1. There are 14 residues in the CDR3. The germline V gene has CDR1 SGHRS and CDR2 YFSETQ. V shed 4 bases and J 7 bases; nucleotides not matched to a gene: 1. CDR3 protein: CASSRDRGNSPLHF. The CDR3 region has the DNA TGCGCCAGCAGCCGGGACAGGGGGAATTCACCCCTCCACTTT.

This chain links TRBV4-1 with TRBJ2-7; D is unclear. The V end was cut by 5 bases, the J end by 3 bases, with 11 bases between. The CDR3 runs 13 residues. Germline CDR1 MGHRA, CDR2 YSYEKL. CDR3: CASSYLLNYEQYF. CDR3 bases: TGCGCCAGCAGCTATCTTTTGAACTACGAGCAGTACTTC.

This chain links TRBV11-2 with TRBJ2-5; 9 bases agree with TRBD2. Germline CDR1 reads SGHAT; CDR2 reads FQNNGV. Trimming removed 5 bases from V and 6 bases from J; junction bases left unmatched: 7. The CDR3 totals 14 residues. The CDR3 loop reads CASSPVASGKTQYF. For the CDR3, the DNA is TGTGCCAGCAGCCCTGTGGCTAGCGGGAAGACCCAGTACTTC.

The rearrangement links TRBV7-2 to TRBJ2-5, with D maybe TRBD1 (5 bases). Germline CDR1 SGHTA, CDR2 FQGNSA. The V and J ends lost 5 bases and 10 bases respectively, with 20 bases between them. CDR3 size: 14 residues. As DNA, the CDR3 is TGTGCCAGCAGCGCGACAGTCCTTCAAATGGACCAGTACTTC. It is translated as CASSATVLQMDQYF.

This clonotype occurred a few times. The chain links TRBV7-6 to TRBJ1-1; the D is unclear. In germline, CDR1 is SGHVS, CDR2 FNYEAQ. Trimming pared 3 bases from V and 13 bases from J, leaving 12 bases between. The CDR3 covers 11 residues. CDR3 region: CASSLDQSVFF. The CDR3, as DNA: TGTGCCAGCAGCTTGGATCAATCGGTTTTCTTT.

This clonotype occurred a few times. V usage is TRBV7-2 and J usage is TRBJ2-5, with TRBD2 identical over 9 bases. Trimming cost V 1 base and J 5 bases; bases outside gene matches: 8. The length of the CDR3 is 16 residues. Germline V gene data show CDR1 as SGHTA and CDR2 as FQGNSA. The chain's CDR3 is CASSLDGGGAEETQYF. The DNA for the CDR3 is TGTGCCAGCAGCTTAGACGGCGGGGGGGCGGAGGAGACCCAGTACTTC. Filled out from reference TRBV7-2 and TRBJ2-5, the complete variable domain reads GAGVSQSPSNKVTEKGKDVELRCDPISGHTALYWYRQSLGQGLEFLIYFQGNSAPDKSGLPSDRFSAERTGGSVSTLTIQRTQQEDSAVYLCASSLDGGGAEETQYFGPGTRLLVL.

This clonotype turned up a few times. The rearrangement joins TRBV6-2 or TRBV6-3 to TRBJ2-3; no firm D call. Germline lookup yields CDR1 MNHEY and CDR2 SVGEGT. The CDR3 length is 12 residues. V was trimmed by 4 bases and J by 6 bases, leaving 8 bases between them. CDR3 protein: CASSLLVDTQYF. The CDR3 DNA follows: TGTGCCAGCAGTTTATTGGTGGATACGCAGTATTTT.

In its sample, this clonotype was seen a few times. The chain combines TRBV27 with TRBJ2-5; D is undetermined. V was clipped by 3 bases and J by 5 bases, with 10 bases between them. This CDR3 region has 13 residues. Germline CDR1 reads MNHEY; CDR2 reads SMNVEV (reference sequence). The CDR3 DNA sequence: TGTGCCAGCAGTTTTGGGGTGCGGGAGACCCAGTACTTC. Protein: CASSFGVRETQYF.

V gene TRBV10-3 combines with J gene TRBJ1-6; a weak D match, TRBD1 (6 bases). Trimming removed 2 bases at V and 0 bases at J, with 8 bases between. The CDR3 is made up of 16 amino acids. Germline V gene sequence: CDR1 ENHRY, CDR2 SYGVKD. The CDR3 coding sequence is TGTGCCATCAGTGAGCAGGGGAGCTCCTATAATTCACCCCTCCACTTT. Protein sequence: CAISEQGSSYNSPLHF.

There are a few counts of this clonotype. This chain uses TRBV12-3 or TRBV12-4 with TRBJ1-1; no clear D. The CDR3 runs to 15 residues. The ends were cut back, 2 bases at V and 1 base at J, with 11 bases in the middle. The CDR3 protein is CASSLPPGQNTEAFF. DNA of the CDR3: TGTGCCAGCAGTTTACCTCCAGGCCAGAACACTGAAGCTTTCTTT.

This clonotype was picked up a small number of times. The chain is built from TRBV6-6 and TRBJ1-1; the match to TRBD1 covers 9 bases. Germline V gene data show CDR1 as MNHNY and CDR2 as SVGAGI (reference sequence). V was pared by 7 bases and J by 6 bases, with 9 bases of the junction left unmatched. The CDR3 consists of 14 residues. The CDR3: CASTLGQGRAEAFF. The CDR3 bases are TGTGCCAGCACCCTGGGACAGGGTCGGGCTGAAGCTTTCTTT.

The V and J genes are TRBV15 and TRBJ1-5; tentative D call: TRBD1 (5 bases). CDR3 length: 16 residues. Germline V gene lookup returns CDR1 LNHNV and CDR2 YYDKDF (reference sequence). The V end lost 0 bases, the J end lost 7 bases, and 16 bases lay between the germline ends. In DNA form, the CDR3 reads TGTGCCACCAGCAGAGATAAGTTCCTTCGGGACCAGCCCCAGCATTTT. This gives the protein CATSRDKFLRDQPQHF.

This clonotype was observed at least ten times. The chain has TRBV5-1 and TRBJ1-2, with no clear D. Germline V gene lookup returns CDR1 SGHRS and CDR2 YFSETQ. V was clipped by 4 bases and J by 5 bases, with 9 bases between them. CDR3 size: 12 residues. CDR3 sequence reads: CASSDGGYGYTF. The CDR3 coding sequence is TGCGCCAGCAGCGACGGAGGTTATGGCTACACCTTC.

This clonotype was counted only a few times. The chain couples TRBV7-9 to TRBJ2-3; 7 nucleotides align to TRBD1. V lost 1 base to trimming and J lost 6 bases; unmatched junction nucleotides: 4. CDR1 is SEHNR, CDR2 FQNEAQ, per germline (reference sequence). The CDR3 has 14 residues. The CDR3: CASSLGTGGDTQYF. CDR3 sequence (DNA): TGTGCCAGCAGCTTAGGGACAGGCGGGGATACGCAGTATTTT.

This clonotype was detected many times. The chain recombines TRBV12-3 or TRBV12-4 with TRBJ2-1; 10 nucleotides match TRBD2. The CDR3 contains 15 residues. The J segment lost 4 bases and the V segment lost 3 bases, leaving 3 bases of the junction unmatched. CDR3 amino acids: CASSLGTSAYNEQFF. CDR3 DNA: TGTGCCAGCAGTTTGGGGACTAGCGCGTACAATGAGCAGTTCTTC.

The J gene is TRBJ1-1, the V gene TRBV7-9; no reliable D call. Germline lookup yields CDR1 SEHNR and CDR2 FQNEAQ (reference sequence). This CDR3 has 15 amino acids. The V end lost 1 base, the J end lost 1 base, and 10 bases lay between the germline ends. This CDR3 is CASSLVYRENTEAFF. Here the CDR3 DNA reads TGTGCCAGCAGCTTAGTTTATCGGGAGAACACTGAAGCTTTCTTT.